One sample yielded the 14 T cell receptor beta chains listed below, sequenced in a study of blood T cell repertoires in COVID-19. Clones were sequenced by immunoSEQ multiplex PCR, and TCRdb holds only the in-frame ones, with some missing. The sample shows about 410,000 clones, 86% of them seen only once. Sequencing input: peripheral blood. These receptors all stem from a woman aged 25 to 45 with active or convalescent COVID-19.

The chain employs TRBV4-1 and TRBJ2-3, with D perhaps TRBD2 (7 bases). This CDR3 comprises 15 residues. Trimming removed 3 bases from V and 3 bases from J, with 13 bases in between. Per germline, CDR1 MGHRA and CDR2 YSYEKL. Here the CDR3 reads CASSQGGRGTDTQYF. CDR3 sequence (DNA): TGCGCCAGCAGCCAGGGGGGGCGGGGGACAGATACGCAGTATTTT.

V usage is TRBV7-4 and J usage is TRBJ2-2; 10 positions agree with TRBD2. The CDR3 has 16 amino acids. Trimming took 1 base from V and 5 from J; bases not matched to a gene: 4. Germline V gene sequence: CDR1 SGHVT, CDR2 SQSDAQ. The CDR3 loop is CASSLGTSGKTGELFF. Here the CDR3 DNA reads TGTGCCAGCAGCTTAGGGACTAGCGGAAAAACCGGGGAGCTGTTTTTT.

This chain links TRBV5-1 with TRBJ1-2; 12 nucleotides align to TRBD1. Germline V gene sequence: CDR1 SGHRS, CDR2 YFSETQ. The V gene end was trimmed by 4 bases and the J gene end by 4 bases; junction bases not matched to a gene: 8. There are 16 residues in the CDR3. CDR3 protein: CASSPGTGGFSYGYTF. The CDR3 DNA follows: TGCGCCAGCAGCCCAGGGACAGGGGGCTTCTCCTATGGCTACACCTTC.

This clone was found once. The gene calls are TRBV20-1 and TRBJ2-5; possibly TRBD1 for D (6 bases). From germline, CDR1 is DFQATT and CDR2 SNEGSKA (reference sequence). CDR3 length: 11 residues. Trimming took 5 bases from V and 5 from J, leaving 9 bases between them. The CDR3 sequence is CSAQGMETQYF. CDR3 in DNA: TGCAGTGCTCAGGGGATGGAGACCCAGTACTTC.

This clone was observed a few times. The chain carries TRBV10-2 and TRBJ2-1, with a possible D match to TRBD2 (6 bases). Trimming cost V 7 bases and J 1 base, with 11 bases left between them. Germline assignment: CDR1 WSHSY and CDR2 SAAADI. The CDR3 contains 14 residues. CDR3 DNA sequence: TGCGCCAGCACGGCGGGGTTATCCTACAATGAGCAGTTCTTC. It specifies CASTAGLSYNEQFF.

This clone was detected only a few times. V is TRBV28 and J is TRBJ1-2; 8 positions agree with TRBD1. J gave up 4 bases and V 3 bases, and 10 bases lay outside the gene matches. Germline V CDR1 and CDR2: MDHEN, SYDVKM. This CDR3 has 16 residues. For the CDR3, the DNA is TGTGCCAGCAGTTTGCAAACACACGGGACAGGCTATGGCTACACCTTC. This gives the protein CASSLQTHGTGYGYTF.

The V and J genes are TRBV12-2 and TRBJ2-5; TRBD2 is taken as the D call from the table, unchecked against the DNA. TRBV12-2 is described as a pseudogene. This CDR3 comprises 18 residues. DNA for the CDR3: TGTGCAAGTCGCGCCCCTCTAGCGGGAGAAGGGGAAGGGGAGACCCAGTACTTC. Its protein is CASRAPLAGEGEGETQYF.

The V call is TRBV7-8, the J call TRBJ2-1, with TRBD1 matching 9 bases. The germline V gene encodes CDR1 SGHVS and CDR2 FQNEAQ. The CDR3 spans 16 residues. The V and J ends lost 5 bases and 5 bases, in that order; junction bases with no gene match: 10. CDR3 coding DNA: TGTGCCAGCAGCGAACCGGGACAGGGTCGAAACAATGAGCAGTTCTTC. Amino acids: CASSEPGQGRNNEQFF.

This chain uses TRBV7-9 with TRBJ2-5; TRBD2 matches 8 bases. V lost 5 bases, J lost 2 bases, and 7 bases stayed unmatched. Germline loops: CDR1 SEHNR, CDR2 FQNEAQ (reference sequence). This CDR3 has 15 residues. The CDR3 DNA follows: TGTGCCAGCAGCAATCCGCGGGGGGATCAAGAGACCCAGTACTTC. Residues: CASSNPRGDQETQYF.

To note about this clone: Other DNA variants within this sample encode the same CDR3. V is TRBV3-1 (or the pseudogene TRBV3-2) and J is TRBJ1-2, with 9 bases fitting TRBD1. V lost 3 bases to trimming and J lost 2 bases; unmatched junction nucleotides: 1. The CDR3 has 14 amino acids. CDR1 and CDR2 (germline): LGHDT, YNNKEL (reference sequence). CDR3 coding DNA: TGTGCCAGCAGCCAGGGACAGGGAAACTATGGCTACACCTTC. Protein sequence: CASSQGQGNYGYTF.

The V and J genes are TRBV5-1 and TRBJ2-5, with unresolved D. There are 16 residues in the CDR3. Deletions cut 0 bases from V and 7 bases from J, with 19 bases between. Per germline, CDR1 SGHRS and CDR2 YFSETQ. The CDR3 region is CASSLDSPYDSPTQYF. In nucleotides, the CDR3 is TGCGCCAGCAGCTTGGACAGTCCCTATGATTCCCCGACCCAGTACTTC.

The CDR3: CASSSSDRGTEAFF. CDR3 DNA: TGTGCCAGCTCATCGAGCGACAGAGGCACTGAAGCTTTCTTT. V and J are TRBV18 and TRBJ1-1; TRBD1 is a possible D gene (5 bases). Germline V gene lookup returns CDR1 KGHSH and CDR2 LQKENI. The V end lost 5 bases, the J end lost 4 bases, and 14 bases lay between the germline ends. This CDR3 region has 14 residues.

The chain recombines TRBV11-2 with TRBJ1-5, with D possibly being TRBD1 (6 bases). Germline values: CDR1 SGHAT, CDR2 FQNNGV. Trimming took 4 bases from V and 11 from J, leaving 15 bases between them. This CDR3 has 13 residues. CDR3 nucleotide sequence: TGTGCCAGCAGCTCACAGGGCATAGAAACCCAGCATTTT. It yields the protein CASSSQGIETQHF.

This clone was observed once. The V and J genes are TRBV3-1 (or the pseudogene TRBV3-2) and TRBJ2-1; D is unclear. CDR1 and CDR2 (germline): LGHDT, YNNKEL (reference sequence). The CDR3 is made up of 13 amino acids. V lost 6 bases to trimming and J lost 6 bases, with 12 bases between them. DNA for the CDR3: TGTGCCAGCAGTGGTACTGTCCCCAATGAGCAGTTCTTC. Translated: CASSGTVPNEQFF.